This T cell receptor (beta chain) was observed in a study of identical twins. Study findings and constraints: Modelling approaches yielded underestimates of out-of-frame TCR alpha sharing between monozygotic twins. Those out-of-frame alpha sequences shared by twins showed an excess of low generation probability.

The CDR3 is 15 residues long. V trimming: 1 base; J trimming: 5 bases; junction bases outside the gene matches: 3. Per germline, CDR1 KGHDR and CDR2 SFDVKD. All of the donors were Caucasians in good health. TCRdb processed the 5' RACE reads anew with MiXCR; each CDR3 protein has one entry. The table records hundreds of thousands of distinct CDR3 sequences, approximately 6% of them present only once. This clonotype came up many times. Its cognate antigen is unknown. This clonotype was sampled from a man between 18 and 35 years old in good health. The material sequenced was naive T cells sorted from blood. This chain links TRBV24-1 with TRBJ2-7, with 11 nucleotides matching TRBD1. As DNA, the CDR3 is TGTGCCACCAGTGATTTTCGGACAGGGGGCCACGAGCAGTACGTC. It translates to CATSDFRTGGHEQYV.